The clone carrying this T cell receptor (beta chain) appeared a single time. The antigen is unknown. Patients with autoimmune history or systemic immunosuppression were excluded. The record originates from a study of OX40 agonist ivuxolimab in advanced cancers. Study context: Patients got intravenous ivuxolimab at 0.01 to 10 mg/kg every 2 weeks. General observations from the study: The specificity for antigen of the expanded peripheral T cells was not determined.

CDR3 length: 15 residues. The germline V gene has CDR1 SGDLS and CDR2 YYNGEE. The protocol was immunoSEQ multiplex PCR, while the TCRdb copy is restricted to in-frame clones and leaves out a portion. The sample holds some 42,000 clones; 82% are singletons and the top ten take 20% to 25%. The sample here was CD4+ or CD8+ T cells sorted from blood, taken in a trial of the OX40 agonist ivuxolimab. The V call is TRBV9, the J call TRBJ2-5, with D hard to call. The better agreement between TRBJ2-7 and the DNA end casts doubt on the J call. The source of this sequence is an adult with an advanced solid tumor such as melanoma, head and neck, liver or kidney cancer. CDR3 DNA sequence: TGTGCCAGCAGCGTAGGGGTGTCCGTGGGGTACGAGCAGTACTTC. It codes for CASSVGVSVGYEQYF.